The clone carrying this T cell receptor (beta chain) was observed once. The antigen remains undetermined. The data originate from a study of OX40 agonist ivuxolimab in advanced cancers. Study as a whole: Subjects had a mean age of about 65 years, with a range of about 23 to 85; about 83% were male. Findings and caveats of the study: Still undetermined is the antigen specificity of the expanded peripheral T cells.

Baseline, cycle 4 day 1, and cycle 7 day 1 were the blood sampling points. V lost 7 bases and J lost 8; bases outside the gene matches: 18. This CDR3 is 16 amino acids long. Looked up from germline, CDR1 is SGHRS and CDR2 is YFSETQ. Only in-frame clones appear in the TCRdb table, and some are missing; sequencing was by immunoSEQ multiplex PCR. The repertoire holds around 70,000 clones, with roughly 90% as singletons. This sequence originates from an adult with an advanced solid tumor such as melanoma, head and neck, liver or kidney cancer. The chain couples TRBV5-1 to TRBJ2-1; 7 positions agree with TRBD2. Sample: CD4+ or CD8+ T cells sorted from blood, taken in a trial of the OX40 agonist ivuxolimab. This CDR3 reads CASFSGSSGTGYEQFF. CDR3 DNA sequence: TGCGCCAGCTTTAGCGGGTCGAGCGGGACCGGGTATGAGCAGTTCTTC.